This TCR beta chain is drawn from a study of siplizumab effects on memory and regulatory T cells. Study-wide results and caveats: No more than a minor fraction of alloreactive clones could be traced back to unstimulated subsets. Siplizumab cultures yielded proliferating Tregs whose suppressive function was not confirmed. Treg-derived clones made up an average of around 75% of mappable alloreactive CD4+ clones with siplizumab and 26.9% in controls.

Remarks on this clone: No antigen is known for it.

Sequencing used immunoSEQ multiplex PCR; TCRdb keeps in-frame clones, though not all of them. In the table there are more than 75,000 clones, 93% of which are singletons. CDR3 size: 14 residues. Unmatched junction bases numbered 7, after V lost 5 bases and J lost 3 bases. The germline V gene encodes CDR1 SNHLY and CDR2 FYNNEI. Input material: CD8+ T cells sorted from blood. The TCR originated in a human donor in good health. The chain uses TRBV2 and TRBJ2-7; the match to TRBD1 covers 7 bases. CDR3 nucleotides: TGTGCCAGCAGTATCGGCAGGGGGAACTACGAGCAGTACTTC. It is translated as CASSIGRGNYEQYF.